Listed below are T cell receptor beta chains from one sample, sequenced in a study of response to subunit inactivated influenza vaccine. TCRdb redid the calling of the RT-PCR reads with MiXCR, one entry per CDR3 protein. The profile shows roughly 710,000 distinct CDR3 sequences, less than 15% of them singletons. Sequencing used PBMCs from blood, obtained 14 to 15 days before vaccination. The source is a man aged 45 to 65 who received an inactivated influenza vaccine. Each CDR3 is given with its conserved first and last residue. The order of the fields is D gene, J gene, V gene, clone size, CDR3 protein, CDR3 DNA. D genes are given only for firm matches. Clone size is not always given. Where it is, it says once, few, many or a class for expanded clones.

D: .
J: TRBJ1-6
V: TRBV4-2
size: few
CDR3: CASSQGVTNSPLHF
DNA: TGTGCCAGCAGCCAAGGGGTAACTAATTCACCCCTCCACTTT

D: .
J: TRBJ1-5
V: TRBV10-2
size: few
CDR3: CASSEGVGPQHF
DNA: TGCGCCAGCAGTGAGGGCGTAGGGCCCCAGCATTTT

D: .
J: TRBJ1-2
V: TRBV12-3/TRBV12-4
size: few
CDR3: CASSLRGVYGYTF
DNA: TGTGCCAGCAGTTTAAGGGGAGTCTATGGCTACACCTTC

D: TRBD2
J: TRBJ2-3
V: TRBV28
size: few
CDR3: CATIPLAGAKTSTDTQYF
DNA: TGTGCCACCATACCCCTAGCGGGGGCCAAGACAAGCACAGATACGCAGTATTTT

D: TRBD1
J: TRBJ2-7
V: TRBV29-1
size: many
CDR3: CSVLTDRYEQYF
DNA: TGCAGCGTCCTAACGGACAGGTACGAGCAGTACTTC

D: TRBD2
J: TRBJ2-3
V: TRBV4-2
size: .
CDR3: CASSQDASGNTDTQYF
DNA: TGTGCCAGCAGCCAAGATGCAAGCGGGAACACAGATACGCAGTATTTT

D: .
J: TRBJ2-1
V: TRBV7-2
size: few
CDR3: CASSFRSSGYSYNEQFF
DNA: TGTGCCAGCAGCTTTAGGTCCAGCGGCTACTCCTACAATGAGCAGTTCTTC

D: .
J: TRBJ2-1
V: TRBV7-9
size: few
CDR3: CASSLNRLMNNEQFF
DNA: TGTGCCAGCAGCTTAAATCGTTTAATGAACAATGAGCAGTTCTTC

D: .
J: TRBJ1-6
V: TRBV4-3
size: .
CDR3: CASSQYGGGNSPLHF
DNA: TGCGCCAGCAGCCAATATGGAGGGGGTAATTCACCCCTCCACTTT

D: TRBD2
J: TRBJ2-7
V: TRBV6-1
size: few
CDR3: CASRPPGLAPYEQYF
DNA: TGTGCCAGCAGGCCGCCGGGACTAGCGCCTTACGAGCAGTACTTC

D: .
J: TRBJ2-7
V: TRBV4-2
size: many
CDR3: CASSQDRGTYEQYF
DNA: TGTGCCAGCAGCCAAGATCGCGGGACCTACGAGCAGTACTTC

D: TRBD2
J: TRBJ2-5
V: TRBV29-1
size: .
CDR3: CSVEVSQGGETQYF
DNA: TGCAGCGTTGAAGTGAGTCAGGGAGGGGAGACCCAGTACTTC

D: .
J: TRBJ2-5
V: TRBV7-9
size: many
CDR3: CASSLVGGSETQYF
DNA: TGTGCCAGCAGCTTAGTCGGGGGCTCGGAGACCCAGTACTTC